This T cell receptor beta chain stems from a study of blood T cell repertoires in COVID-19. Study-level background: From the United States, Italy and Spain came samples of acute and convalescent COVID-19.

The CDR3 totals 13 residues. The V end was cut by 4 bases, the J end by 4 bases, with 11 bases between. From germline, CDR1 is SGDLS and CDR2 YYNGEE. In the authors' methods: Amplification of reference gene primers was used by the study to estimate nucleated cell counts. The data were produced by immunoSEQ multiplex PCR, yet TCRdb's version contains in-frame clones alone and is incomplete. V and J calls and clone size come straight from that table; D and trimming were deduced from the DNA. The top ten hold 1% of the sample, which has about 310,000 clones, around 87% seen once. The chain employs TRBV9 and TRBJ1-1; the D is unclear. Sequencing was performed on peripheral blood. This receptor was identified in a man aged 50 to 60 with active or convalescent COVID-19. CDR3 in amino acids: CASSRSLRTEAFF. CDR3 coding DNA: TGTGCCAGCAGCCGGTCTCTTCGCACTGAAGCTTTCTTT.